These T cell receptor beta chains were read from a single sample in a study of blood T cell repertoires in COVID-19. This table comes from immunoSEQ multiplex PCR, and its TCRdb copy is limited to in-frame clones, with some not included. The sample yields around 250,000 clones, roughly 90% seen once. Sequenced input: PBMCs or T cells enriched from blood (not recorded which). Receptors were obtained from a woman aged 25 to 39 who had recovered from COVID-19. The CDR3 runs from the conserved cysteine through the conserved F or W. The order of the fields is V gene, D gene, clone size, J gene, CDR3 protein, CDR3 DNA. The D gene is left open where the match is weak. Rows may omit the clone size; those that give it use once, few, many or a size class.

TRBV7-8	TRBD1	NA	TRBJ1-4	CASSRTGARATNEKLFF	TGTGCCAGCAGCCGGACAGGGGCACGAGCAACTAATGAAAAACTGTTTTTT
TRBV5-4	NA	NA	TRBJ2-7	CASSSSPRQLYEQYF	TGTGCCAGCAGTTCTTCCCCTAGGCAGCTCTACGAGCAGTACTTC
TRBV29-1	TRBD2	NA	TRBJ2-7	CSVGGSGGNYEQYF	TGCAGCGTTGGAGGTAGCGGGGGAAACTACGAGCAGTACTTC
TRBV9	TRBD2	NA	TRBJ2-1	CASSVDVAGGVRNEQFF	TGTGCCAGCAGCGTAGACGTAGCGGGAGGGGTCAGGAATGAGCAGTTCTTC
TRBV27	NA	NA	TRBJ1-5	CASSLSRVNQPQHF	TGTGCCAGCAGTTTATCGAGGGTCAATCAGCCCCAGCATTTT
TRBV19	TRBD1	NA	TRBJ2-7	CASSIGTGGSYEQYF	TGTGCCAGTAGTATCGGGACAGGGGGTTCCTACGAGCAGTACTTC
TRBV14	TRBD1	NA	TRBJ2-7	CASSQPGQGRNYEQYF	TGTGCCAGCAGCCAACCCGGACAGGGACGGAACTACGAGCAGTACTTC
TRBV27	NA	NA	TRBJ1-1	CASSFLGGTEAFF	TGTGCCAGCAGTTTTTTGGGGGGCACTGAAGCTTTCTTT
TRBV7-9	TRBD2	NA	TRBJ2-5	CASSLDLAGGTQYF	TGTGCCAGCAGCTTAGATCTAGCGGGAGGGACCCAGTACTTC
TRBV5-1	NA	once	TRBJ1-4	CASSSTAGNEKLFF	TGCGCCAGCAGCTCGACAGCTGGTAATGAAAAACTGTTTTTT
TRBV29-1	TRBD1	NA	TRBJ1-1	CSATGIGAFF	TGCAGCGCGACAGGGATCGGTGCTTTCTTT
TRBV5-1	NA	NA	TRBJ2-3	CASSLEGVARNTDTQYF	TGCGCCAGCAGCTTGGAAGGGGTAGCCAGAAACACAGATACGCAGTATTTT
TRBV18	NA	NA	TRBJ2-6	CASSPRMGHSFSGANVLTF	TGTGCCAGCTCACCACGAATGGGACATTCCTTCTCTGGGGCCAACGTCCTGACTTTC
TRBV3-1/TRBV3-2	NA	NA	TRBJ2-5	CASSQVSRRETQYF	TGTGCCAGCAGCCAAGTCTCCAGGAGGGAGACCCAGTACTTC